Each of the 10 T cell receptor beta chains below was sequenced from the same sample in a study of spatial heterogeneity in lung cancer. In TCRdb, the 5' RACE reads were re-called with MiXCR into one record per CDR3 protein. The sample gives tens of thousands of distinct CDR3 sequences, 7.5% to 9.5% of which show up once; roughly 7.1% is in the top ten. Noted time point: sample taken at primary tumor resection. The material sequenced was PBMCs, taken at surgery. The receptors originated from a male donor with early-stage non-small cell lung cancer.

This clonotype was seen more than once but under ten times. This chain connects TRBV28 to TRBJ1-2; D ambiguous. The CDR3 sequence is 13 residues long. Trimming removed 5 bases at V and 5 bases at J, with 12 bases between. From germline, CDR1 is MDHEN and CDR2 SYDVKM. The CDR3 DNA reads as TGTGCCAGCAGTGTTGAGCGCATATATGGCTACACCTTC. Protein: CASSVERIYGYTF.

This clonotype has a count of ten or more. The chain joins TRBV4-1 to TRBJ2-7; TRBD1 might be the D (5 bases). Germline CDR1 and CDR2: MGHRA and YSYEKL. The CDR3 covers 12 residues. V shed 2 bases and J shed 6 bases, with 8 bases lying between them. CDR3 nucleotides: TGCGCCAGCAGCCAATCAGGGTCCGAGCAGTACTTC. This translates into CASSQSGSEQYF.

This clonotype has at least ten counts. The chain is built from TRBV7-2 and TRBJ2-3, with 7 bases that match TRBD2. Germline V gene data show CDR1 as SGHTA and CDR2 as FQGNSA. The CDR3 sequence is 16 residues long. The V segment lost 1 base and the J segment 5 bases; nucleotides outside the gene matches: 9. DNA for the CDR3: TGTGCCAGCAGCTTAGTTGGCGGGAGTGGCGGAGATACGCAGTATTTT. Encoded protein: CASSLVGGSGGDTQYF.

This chain connects TRBV20-1 to TRBJ2-7; tentative D call: TRBD1 (5 bases). Trimming cost V 3 bases and J 0 bases, with 12 bases left between them. Germline V gene data show CDR1 as DFQATT and CDR2 as SNEGSKA (reference sequence). This CDR3 has 14 residues. The CDR3 nucleotides are TGCAGTGCTAGGGGGCGGCAGAGCTCCTACGAGCAGTACTTC. Translated: CSARGRQSSYEQYF.

This clonotype showed up many times. The chain combines TRBV7-8 with TRBJ1-5, with TRBD1 as a possible D gene (6 bases). Germline V gene data show CDR1 as SGHVS and CDR2 as FQNEAQ. CDR3 size: 15 residues. V lost 5 bases to trimming and J lost 7 bases, with 18 bases between them. The CDR3 protein is CASSPTPDRQQPQHF. The CDR3 bases are TGTGCCAGCAGCCCCACCCCCGACAGGCAACAGCCCCAGCATTTT.

This clonotype was counted only a few times. The genes are TRBV7-9 and TRBJ2-5, with D perhaps TRBD2 (5 bases). The CDR3 has 13 residues. Germline CDR1 and CDR2: SEHNR and FQNEAQ (reference sequence). V lost 5 bases and J 4 bases, leaving 11 bases between the germline ends. The CDR3 coding sequence is TGTGCCAGCAGCCTCCGAGGGTCAGAGACCCAGTACTTC. Translation gives CASSLRGSETQYF. The whole variable domain, remainder taken from reference TRBV7-9 and TRBJ2-5, is DTGVSQNPRHKITKRGQNVTFRCDPISEHNRLYWYRQTLGQGPEFLTYFQNEAQLEKSRLLSDRFSAERPKGSFSTLEIQRTEQGDSAMYLCASSLRGSETQYFGPGTRLLVL.

This clonotype was observed a handful of times. J is TRBJ2-2 and V is TRBV9; D may match TRBD1 or TRBD2 (7 bases each). Per germline, CDR1 SGDLS and CDR2 YYNGEE. The germline V and J ends were trimmed by 3 bases and 1 base, with 13 bases remaining between them. The CDR3 consists of 16 residues. The CDR3 protein is CASSEGASGNTGELFF. As DNA, the CDR3 is TGTGCCAGCAGCGAGGGGGCTAGCGGGAACACCGGGGAGCTGTTTTTT.

This clonotype was found many times. V gene TRBV2 combines with J gene TRBJ2-3, with TRBD1 as a possible D gene (6 bases). The germline V gene encodes CDR1 SNHLY and CDR2 FYNNEI. The V end lost 2 bases, the J end lost 6 bases, and 9 bases lay between the germline ends. CDR3 length: 13 amino acids. This chain's CDR3 is CASSEQGPDTQYF. DNA for the CDR3: TGTGCCAGCAGTGAACAGGGGCCGGATACGCAGTATTTT.

This clonotype has ten or more counts. The V call is TRBV5-1, the J call TRBJ2-7, with a tentative D call TRBD2 (5 bases). Deletions cut 0 bases from V and 0 bases from J, with 10 bases between. Per germline, CDR1 SGHRS and CDR2 YFSETQ. The CDR3 totals 15 residues. CDR3 nucleotide sequence: TGCGCCAGCAGCTTGGCGATGGGGAGCTCCTACGAGCAGTACTTC. It is translated as CASSLAMGSSYEQYF.

The table lists this clonotype with many counts. The V and J genes are TRBV19 and TRBJ2-7; 10 nucleotides line up with TRBD2. V was pared by 5 bases and J by 2 bases, with 6 bases of the junction left unmatched. This CDR3 is built from 15 residues. The germline V gene has CDR1 LNHDA and CDR2 SQIVND (reference sequence). CDR3 region: CASSALAGVAYEQYF. The CDR3 nucleotides read TGTGCCAGTAGTGCCCTAGCGGGAGTCGCCTACGAGCAGTACTTC.